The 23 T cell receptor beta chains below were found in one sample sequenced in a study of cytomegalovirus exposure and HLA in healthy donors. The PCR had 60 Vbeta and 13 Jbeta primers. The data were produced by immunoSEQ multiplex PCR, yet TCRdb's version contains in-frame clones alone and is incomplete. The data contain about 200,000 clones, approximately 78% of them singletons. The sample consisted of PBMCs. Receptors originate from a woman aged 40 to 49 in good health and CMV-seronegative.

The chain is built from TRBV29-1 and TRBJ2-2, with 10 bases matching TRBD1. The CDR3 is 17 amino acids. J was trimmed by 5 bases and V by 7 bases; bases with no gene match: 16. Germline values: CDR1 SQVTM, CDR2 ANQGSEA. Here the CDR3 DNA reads TGCAGCGCCGGGGGGCCGACAGGGGGCGCTGGGACCGGGGAGCTGTTTTTT. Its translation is CSAGGPTGGAGTGELFF.

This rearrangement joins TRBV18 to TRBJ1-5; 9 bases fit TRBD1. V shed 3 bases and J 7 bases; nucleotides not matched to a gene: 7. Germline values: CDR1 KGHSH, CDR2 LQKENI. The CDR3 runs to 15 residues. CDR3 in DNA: TGTGCCAGCTCACCTCACTGGACAGGGGACCAGCCCCAGCATTTT. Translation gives CASSPHWTGDQPQHF.

Written as DNA, the CDR3 is TGTGCCAGCAGTCTAGGTCAGGGAGGCTACACCTTC. Amino acid sequence: CASSLGQGGYTF. The J gene is TRBJ1-2, the V gene TRBV6-1; the D gene is possibly TRBD1 (5 bases). Trimming stripped 5 bases from V and 8 bases from J, with 12 bases between. Germline V gives CDR1 MNHNS, CDR2 SASEGT. This CDR3 region has 12 residues.

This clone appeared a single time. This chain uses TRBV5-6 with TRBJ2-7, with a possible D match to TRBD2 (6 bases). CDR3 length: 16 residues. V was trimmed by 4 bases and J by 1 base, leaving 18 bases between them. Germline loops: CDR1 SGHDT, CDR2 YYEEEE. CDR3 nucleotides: TGTGCCAGCAGCCAAGCGTTAGGAGGGTTTTCCTACGAGCAGTACTTC. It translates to CASSQALGGFSYEQYF.

The CDR3 here is CASSPRTGGQEKLFF. The CDR3 DNA is TGTGCCAGCAGCCCCAGGACAGGGGGTCAGGAAAAACTGTTTTTT. The J gene is TRBJ1-4, the V gene TRBV9, with TRBD1 matching over 10 bases. Unmatched junction bases numbered 8, after V lost 4 bases and J lost 8 bases. There are 15 residues in the CDR3. Germline V gene data show CDR1 as SGDLS and CDR2 as YYNGEE.

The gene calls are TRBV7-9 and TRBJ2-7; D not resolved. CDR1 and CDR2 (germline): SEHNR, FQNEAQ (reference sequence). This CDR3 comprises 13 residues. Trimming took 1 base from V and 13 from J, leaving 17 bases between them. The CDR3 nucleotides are TGTGCCAGCAGCTTAGGGCCCTCTAGAGGCAAATACTTC. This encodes CASSLGPSRGKYF.

CDR3 in amino acids: CAWTPGFNQPQHF. The CDR3, as DNA: TGTGCCTGGACCCCAGGTTTCAATCAGCCCCAGCATTTT. This chain connects TRBV30 to TRBJ1-5; D is ambiguous. Germline CDR1 GTSNPN, CDR2 SVGIG (reference sequence). The CDR3 has 13 residues. Trimming removed 4 bases from V and 3 bases from J, with 10 bases in between.

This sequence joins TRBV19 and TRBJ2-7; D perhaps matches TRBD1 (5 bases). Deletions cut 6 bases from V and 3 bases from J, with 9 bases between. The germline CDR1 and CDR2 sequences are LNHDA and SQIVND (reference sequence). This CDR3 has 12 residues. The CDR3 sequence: CASSDSFYEQYF. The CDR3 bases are TGTGCCAGTAGCGACAGCTTCTACGAGCAGTACTTC.

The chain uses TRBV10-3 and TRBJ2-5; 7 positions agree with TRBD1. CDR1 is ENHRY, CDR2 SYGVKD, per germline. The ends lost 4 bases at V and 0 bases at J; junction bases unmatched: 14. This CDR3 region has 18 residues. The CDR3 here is CAISGSRGGPSDQETQYF. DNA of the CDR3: TGTGCCATCAGTGGGAGTCGAGGGGGCCCTTCGGACCAAGAGACCCAGTACTTC.

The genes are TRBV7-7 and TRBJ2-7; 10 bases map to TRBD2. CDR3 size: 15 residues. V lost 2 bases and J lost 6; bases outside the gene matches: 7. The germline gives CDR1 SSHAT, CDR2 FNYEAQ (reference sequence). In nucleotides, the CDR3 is TGTGCCAGCAGCTTAACCCTAGCGGGAGTGGGCGAGCAGTACTTC. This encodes CASSLTLAGVGEQYF. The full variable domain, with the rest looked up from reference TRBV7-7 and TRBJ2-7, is GAGVSQSPRYKVTKRGQDVTLRCDPISSHATLYWYQQALGQGPEFLTYFNYEAQPDKSGLPSDRFSAERPEGSISTLTIQRTEQRDSAMYRCASSLTLAGVGEQYFGPGTRLTVT.

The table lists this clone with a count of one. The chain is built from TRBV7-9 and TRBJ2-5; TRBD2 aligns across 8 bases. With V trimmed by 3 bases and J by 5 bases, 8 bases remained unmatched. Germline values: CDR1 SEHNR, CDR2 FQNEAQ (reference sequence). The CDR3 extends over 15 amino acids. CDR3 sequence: CASSFSGSSWETQYF. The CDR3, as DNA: TGTGCCAGCAGCTTCAGCGGGAGCAGTTGGGAGACCCAGTACTTC.

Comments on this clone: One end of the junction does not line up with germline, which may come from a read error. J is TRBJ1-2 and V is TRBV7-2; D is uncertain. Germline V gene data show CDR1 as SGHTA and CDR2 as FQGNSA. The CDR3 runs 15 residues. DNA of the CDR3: TGTGCCAGCAGCTTAATCCGGGATTGGCTCCCCCCATATGAGTTC. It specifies CASSLIRDWLPPYEF.

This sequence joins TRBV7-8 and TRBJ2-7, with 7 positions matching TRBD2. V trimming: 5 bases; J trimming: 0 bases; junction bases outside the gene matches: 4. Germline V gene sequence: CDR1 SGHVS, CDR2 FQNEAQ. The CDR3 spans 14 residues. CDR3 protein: CASSHSGPSYEQYF. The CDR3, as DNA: TGTGCCAGCAGCCATAGCGGGCCCTCCTACGAGCAGTACTTC.

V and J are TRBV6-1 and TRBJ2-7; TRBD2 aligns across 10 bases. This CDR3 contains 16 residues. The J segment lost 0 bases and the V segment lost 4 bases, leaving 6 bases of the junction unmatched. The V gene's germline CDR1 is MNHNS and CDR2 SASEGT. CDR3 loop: CASSVLAGEPSYEQYF. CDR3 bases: TGTGCCAGCAGTGTTCTAGCGGGAGAACCCTCCTACGAGCAGTACTTC.

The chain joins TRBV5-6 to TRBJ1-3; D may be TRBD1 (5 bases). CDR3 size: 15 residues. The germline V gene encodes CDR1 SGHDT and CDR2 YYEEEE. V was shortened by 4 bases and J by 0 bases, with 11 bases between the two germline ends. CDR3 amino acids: CASSPFDSSGNTIYF. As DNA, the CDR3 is TGTGCCAGCAGCCCCTTTGACAGCTCTGGAAACACCATATATTTT. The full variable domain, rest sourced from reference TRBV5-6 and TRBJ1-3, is DAGVTQSPTHLIKTRGQQVTLRCSPKSGHDTVSWYQQALGQGPQFIFQYYEEEERQRGNFPDRFSGHQFPNYSSELNVNALLLGDSALYLCASSPFDSSGNTIYFGEGSWLTVV.

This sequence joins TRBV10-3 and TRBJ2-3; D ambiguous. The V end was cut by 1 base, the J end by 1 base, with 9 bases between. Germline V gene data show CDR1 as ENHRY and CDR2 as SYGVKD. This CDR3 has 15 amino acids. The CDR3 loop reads CAISELGSGTDTQYF. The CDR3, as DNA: TGTGCCATCAGTGAGTTAGGCAGCGGCACAGATACGCAGTATTTT.

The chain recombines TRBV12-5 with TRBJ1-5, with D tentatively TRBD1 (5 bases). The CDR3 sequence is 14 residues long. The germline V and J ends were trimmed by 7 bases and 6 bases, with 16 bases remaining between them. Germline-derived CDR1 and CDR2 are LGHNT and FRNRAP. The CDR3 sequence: CASAPGGIPQPQHF. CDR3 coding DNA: TGTGCTAGTGCCCCCGGGGGGATCCCTCAGCCCCAGCATTTT.

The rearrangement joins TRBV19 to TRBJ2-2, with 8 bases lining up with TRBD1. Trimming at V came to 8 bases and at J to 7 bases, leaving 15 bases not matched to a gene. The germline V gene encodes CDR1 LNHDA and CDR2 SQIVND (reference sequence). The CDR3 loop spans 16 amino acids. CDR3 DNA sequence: TGTGCCAGTTCATCGGCAGGGGGCCGACGTGGCGGGGAGCTGTTTTTT. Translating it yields CASSSAGGRRGGELFF.

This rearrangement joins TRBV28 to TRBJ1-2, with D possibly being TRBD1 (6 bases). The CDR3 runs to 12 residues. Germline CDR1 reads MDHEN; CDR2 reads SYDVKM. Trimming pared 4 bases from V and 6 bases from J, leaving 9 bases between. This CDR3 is CASSSGTHGYTF. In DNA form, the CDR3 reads TGTGCCAGCAGTTCCGGGACACATGGCTACACCTTC.

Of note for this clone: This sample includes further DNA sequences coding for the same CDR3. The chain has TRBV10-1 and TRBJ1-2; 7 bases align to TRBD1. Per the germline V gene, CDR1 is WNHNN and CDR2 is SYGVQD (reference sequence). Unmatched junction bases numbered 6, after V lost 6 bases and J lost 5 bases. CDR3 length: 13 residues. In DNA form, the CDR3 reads TGCGCCAGCAGCGAGGGACAGAATTATGGCTACACCTTC. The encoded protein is CASSEGQNYGYTF.

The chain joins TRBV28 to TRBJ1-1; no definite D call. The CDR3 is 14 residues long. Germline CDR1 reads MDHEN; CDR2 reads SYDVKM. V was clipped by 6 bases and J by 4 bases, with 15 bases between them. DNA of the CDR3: TGTGCCAGCAGCCAAGAAGTTACGGGCACTGAAGCTTTCTTT. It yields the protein CASSQEVTGTEAFF.

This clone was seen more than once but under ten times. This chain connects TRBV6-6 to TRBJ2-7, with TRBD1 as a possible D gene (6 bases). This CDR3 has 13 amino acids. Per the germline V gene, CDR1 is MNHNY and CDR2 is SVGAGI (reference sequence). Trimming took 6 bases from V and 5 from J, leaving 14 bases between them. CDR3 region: CASRTGSSNEQYF. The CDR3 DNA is TGTGCCAGCAGAACAGGGTCTTCCAACGAGCAGTACTTC.

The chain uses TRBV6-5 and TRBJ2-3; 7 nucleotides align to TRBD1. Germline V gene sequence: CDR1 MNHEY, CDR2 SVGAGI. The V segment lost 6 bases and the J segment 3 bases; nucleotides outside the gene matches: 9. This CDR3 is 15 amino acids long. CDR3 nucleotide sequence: TGTGCCAGCAGGTCGAGGGACAGAGTTACAGATACGCAGTATTTT. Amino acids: CASRSRDRVTDTQYF.